These 2 T cell receptor beta chains share one sample of origin, sequenced in a study of persistence of HIV-infected CD4 T cells (dated by TCRdb to the early 2020s). These receptors' antigens are unknown. The meaning of the sample's treatment or condition label: suppressive antiretroviral therapy. Cells were stimulated with a pool of overlapping HIV-1 Gag 15-mer peptides at roughly 0.99 ug per peptide per mL. Memory populations depleted of antigen-responding cells were obtained by sorting nonresponding CD40L-negative CD69-negative CD45RO-high memory CD4+ T cells. TCRbeta repertoires were sequenced from genomic DNA with the immunoSEQ hsTCRB assay version 4 in survey mode. Here the immuneACCESS table is served through TCRdb, limited to in-frame sequences with V and J called. Missing clones are a known gap in these copies; in checked studies unresolved V genes cover under half, and the rest lacks a known reason. For this sample there are about 40,000 clones; 75% to 80% appear just once. The ten top clones hold over 12% of the sample.

The sequencing used CD4+ T cells sorted from PBMCs after approximately 19-hour stimulation, collected from a patient who received antiretroviral therapy. Explained via the paper, the cell subset or site label denotes: CD40L-CD69- CD45RO-high memory CD4 T cells not responding to Gag peptides. Receptors originate from an adult man with HIV who was CMV-seropositive.

The chain joins TRBV19 to TRBJ2-1; D remains ambiguous. Trimming took off 3 bases at V and 0 bases at J, with 18 bases between the two ends. The CDR3 loop spans 18 amino acids. Germline CDR1 is LNHDA and CDR2 is SQIVND (reference sequence). The CDR3 spells CASSIKGRTISSYNEQFF. The CDR3 coding sequence is TGTGCCAGTAGTATTAAAGGTCGCACGATCAGCTCCTACAATGAGCAGTTCTTC.

This rearrangement joins TRBV18 to TRBJ1-6; D ambiguous. Germline V lookup: CDR1 KGHSH, CDR2 LQKENI. V was trimmed by 3 bases and J by 5 bases, leaving 11 bases between them. The CDR3 spans 15 residues. The CDR3 region is CASSPGRANNSPLHF. CDR3 nucleotide sequence: TGTGCCAGCTCACCGGGGAGGGCTAATAATTCACCCCTCCACTTT.